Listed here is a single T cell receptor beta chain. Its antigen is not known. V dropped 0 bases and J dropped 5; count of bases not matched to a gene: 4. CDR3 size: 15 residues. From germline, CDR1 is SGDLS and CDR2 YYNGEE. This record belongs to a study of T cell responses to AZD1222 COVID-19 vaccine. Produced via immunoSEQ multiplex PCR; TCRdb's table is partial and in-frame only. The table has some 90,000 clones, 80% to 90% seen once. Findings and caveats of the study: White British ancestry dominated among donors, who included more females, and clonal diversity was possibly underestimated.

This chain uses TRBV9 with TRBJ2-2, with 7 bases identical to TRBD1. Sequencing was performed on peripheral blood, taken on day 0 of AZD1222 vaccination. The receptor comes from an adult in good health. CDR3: CASSVAQQGTGELFF. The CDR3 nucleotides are TGTGCCAGCAGCGTAGCTCAACAGGGGACCGGGGAGCTGTTTTTT.